The 20 T cell receptor beta chains listed next were all sequenced from one sample in a study of cytomegalovirus exposure and HLA in healthy donors. It was with 60 Vbeta and 13 Jbeta primers that the PCR ran. Only in-frame clones appear in the TCRdb table, and some are missing; sequencing was by immunoSEQ multiplex PCR. This table holds some 200,000 clones, around 80% found once. The sequencing input was PBMCs. The receptors were sampled from a man between 35 and 55 years old in good health and CMV-seropositive.

This sequence joins TRBV7-2 and TRBJ1-2, with a tentative D call TRBD1 (6 bases). The CDR3 is 14 amino acids. The germline V and J ends were trimmed by 5 bases and 4 bases, with 14 bases remaining between them. Germline CDR1 and CDR2: SGHTA and FQGNSA. CDR3 sequence reads: CASSPAGALYGYTF. CDR3 DNA: TGTGCCAGCAGCCCAGCGGGGGCCCTCTATGGCTACACCTTC. The whole variable domain, remainder taken from reference TRBV7-2 and TRBJ1-2, is GAGVSQSPSNKVTEKGKDVELRCDPISGHTALYWYRQSLGQGLEFLIYFQGNSAPDKSGLPSDRFSAERTGGSVSTLTIQRTQQEDSAVYLCASSPAGALYGYTFGSGTRLTVV.

The chain is built from TRBV2 and TRBJ2-1; the D gene is possibly TRBD2 (5 bases). Between the trimmed V and J ends, which lost 8 bases and 6 bases, there was a span of 17 bases. CDR3 length: 14 amino acids. Germline V gene lookup returns CDR1 SNHLY and CDR2 FYNNEI. The CDR3 region has the DNA TGTGCCAGCCGATACGGGGAGTACCTCAATGAGCAGTTCTTC. This sequence encodes CASRYGEYLNEQFF.

The J gene is TRBJ1-6, the V gene TRBV5-1; TRBD1 matches at 7 bases. V shed 2 bases and J 8 bases; nucleotides not matched to a gene: 1. Germline V gene sequence: CDR1 SGHRS, CDR2 YFSETQ. The CDR3 is made up of 13 amino acids. CDR3 sequence (DNA): TGCGCCAGCAGCTTAACAGGGGATTCACCCCTCCACTTT. It translates to CASSLTGDSPLHF.

The chain carries TRBV27 and TRBJ2-7; 7 bases map to TRBD1. In germline, CDR1 is MNHEY, CDR2 SMNVEV (reference sequence). Losses at the gene ends were 5 bases for V and 4 bases for J; bases not matched to a gene: 11. The CDR3 covers 15 residues. CDR3 in DNA: TGTGCCAGCAGTGTGCCGACAGGGAGTCTTTACGAGCAGTACTTC. The encoded protein is CASSVPTGSLYEQYF.

The genes are TRBV27 and TRBJ2-5; TRBD2 agrees at 14 bases. The J segment lost 8 bases and the V segment lost 0 bases, leaving 8 bases of the junction unmatched. Germline loops: CDR1 MNHEY, CDR2 SMNVEV (reference sequence). CDR3 length equals 17 residues. CDR3 protein: CASSLSGLAGAGGTQYF. The CDR3 DNA follows: TGTGCCAGCAGTTTATCGGGACTAGCGGGGGCGGGGGGAACCCAGTACTTC.

The chain is built from TRBV27 and TRBJ2-2; 7 bases map to TRBD1. Germline assignment: CDR1 MNHEY and CDR2 SMNVEV (reference sequence). V gave up 6 bases and J gave up 0 bases; unmatched junction bases: 4. The CDR3 has 15 amino acids. CDR3 in amino acids: CASRMGQTNTGELFF. DNA for the CDR3: TGTGCCAGCAGAATGGGACAGACGAACACCGGGGAGCTGTTTTTT.

The J gene is TRBJ2-7, the V gene TRBV19; 9 nucleotides match TRBD1. Trimming at V came to 5 bases and at J to 6 bases, leaving 8 bases not matched to a gene. The CDR3 loop spans 14 amino acids. The germline V gene has CDR1 LNHDA and CDR2 SQIVND (reference sequence). CDR3 sequence: CASSPGQGSLEQYF. Written as DNA, the CDR3 is TGTGCCAGTAGTCCGGGACAGGGAAGTCTCGAGCAGTACTTC.

This clone was counted only a few times. The rearrangement uses TRBV28 and TRBJ1-4; D remains unclear. V was shortened by 8 bases and J by 7 bases, with 5 bases between the two germline ends. CDR3 length: 10 residues. CDR1 MDHEN and CDR2 SYDVKM come from the germline V gene. The DNA of the CDR3 is TGTGCCAGCTACGGTGAAAAACTGTTTTTT. Protein sequence: CASYGEKLFF.

The chain combines TRBV5-4 with TRBJ1-1, with 8 bases fitting TRBD1. V trimming: 4 bases; J trimming: 2 bases; junction bases outside the gene matches: 4. Germline CDR1 reads SGHNT; CDR2 reads YYREEE (reference sequence). This CDR3 is 14 amino acids long. The CDR3 DNA reads as TGTGCCAGCAGCCTCAGGGGGCGTAACACTGAAGCTTTCTTT. Protein sequence: CASSLRGRNTEAFF.

The chain uses TRBV7-3 and TRBJ2-2, with 9 bases lining up with TRBD1. V was pared by 5 bases and J by 3 bases, with 4 bases of the junction left unmatched. The CDR3 has 15 amino acids. Germline assignment: CDR1 SGHTA and CDR2 FQGTGA. The CDR3 here is CASSPRTGDTGELFF. Written as DNA, the CDR3 is TGTGCCAGCAGCCCCCGGACAGGGGACACCGGGGAGCTGTTTTTT.

The chain has TRBV29-1 and TRBJ2-4; tentative D call: TRBD1 (5 bases). The length of the CDR3 is 11 residues. Per germline, CDR1 SQVTM and CDR2 ANQGSEA. The ends were cut back, 3 bases at V and 8 bases at J, with 8 bases in the middle. The CDR3 region is CSVDLRDIQYF. The CDR3 nucleotides are TGCAGCGTTGATCTCAGGGACATTCAGTACTTC.

This clone was found once. No DNA is shown, since the ends of the CDR3 on it are uncertain; the CDR3 is the one TCRdb lists. The chain couples TRBV9 to TRBJ2-1; no check of the table's D call, TRBD1, against the DNA was made. With termini counted, the CDR3 has 12 amino acids. CDR1 and CDR2 from the germline V gene are SGDLS and YYNGEE. The CDR3 is CASSVGTGAKIF.

This rearrangement joins TRBV25-1 to TRBJ1-5, with a possible D match to TRBD1 (5 bases). The CDR3 is 13 residues long. Germline assignment: CDR1 MGHDK and CDR2 SYGVNS. With 7 bases removed from V and 2 bases from J, the gap between germline ends came to 9 bases. The CDR3 DNA reads as TGTGCCAGCACGGGACTAGGCAATCAGCCCCAGCATTTT. This translates into CASTGLGNQPQHF.

The gene calls are TRBV10-3 and TRBJ2-1; 7 nucleotides match TRBD1. This CDR3 comprises 14 residues. J lost 12 bases, V lost 3 bases, and 11 bases had no gene match. The germline CDR1 and CDR2 sequences are ENHRY and SYGVKD. The CDR3 protein is CAISDGDSTKGQFF. CDR3 nucleotide sequence: TGTGCCATCAGTGACGGGGACAGTACGAAAGGGCAGTTCTTC.

V and J are TRBV7-6 and TRBJ2-3; D not certain. The V gene lost 2 bases and the J gene lost 6 bases, with 15 bases spanning the gap. The CDR3 loop spans 15 amino acids. CDR1 is SGHVS, CDR2 FNYEAQ, per germline. The CDR3 DNA is TGTGCCAGCAGCTTATATAGCCTTCGCTACGATACGCAGTATTTT. Its translation is CASSLYSLRYDTQYF. Looking up the rest from reference TRBV7-6 and TRBJ2-3 gives the full variable domain: GAGVSQSPRYKVTKRGQDVALRCDPISGHVSLYWYRQALGQGPEFLTYFNYEAQQDKSGLPNDRFSAERPEGSISTLTIQRTEQRDSAMYRCASSLYSLRYDTQYFGPGTRLTVL.

The gene calls are TRBV9 and TRBJ2-5; 9 bases align to TRBD1. CDR3 length equals 16 residues. Germline V gene sequence: CDR1 SGDLS, CDR2 YYNGEE. The trim removed 0 bases at V and 5 bases at J, leaving 8 bases unmatched. This chain's CDR3 is CASSVERGQGGETQYF. The CDR3 bases are TGTGCCAGCAGCGTAGAGAGGGGACAGGGAGGGGAGACCCAGTACTTC.

The chain joins TRBV4-3 to TRBJ2-5; possibly TRBD1 for D (6 bases). The DNA matches TRBJ2-7 better at its end, which makes the J call doubtful. There are 13 residues in the CDR3. Germline V lookup: CDR1 LGHNA, CDR2 YSLEER. The chain's CDR3 is CASSPGQTYEQYF. CDR3 coding DNA: TGCGCCAGCAGCCCCGGACAGACATACGAGCAGTACTTC.

The chain recombines TRBV11-2 with TRBJ2-7; 11 positions match TRBD2. The CDR3 has 15 residues. The germline CDR1 and CDR2 sequences are SGHAT and FQNNGV. Trimming at V came to 5 bases and at J to 3 bases, leaving 6 bases not matched to a gene. The CDR3 DNA is TGTGCCAGCAGCCCGAGAACTAGCGGGGGCTACGAGCAGTACTTC. As protein: CASSPRTSGGYEQYF.

V usage is TRBV27 and J usage is TRBJ2-1; TRBD2 is a possible D gene (6 bases). The CDR3 consists of 14 residues. V was shortened by 4 bases and J by 3 bases, with 10 bases between the two germline ends. CDR1 is MNHEY, CDR2 SMNVEV, per germline (reference sequence). The CDR3 region has the DNA TGTGCCAGCAGTTGGGGAGGCCTCTACAATGAGCAGTTCTTC. Its translation: CASSWGGLYNEQFF.

The CDR3 spells CASSPTVPSTDTQYF. The CDR3 coding sequence is TGTGCCAGCAGTCCTACAGTACCTAGCACAGATACGCAGTATTTT. The gene calls are TRBV28 and TRBJ2-3; D not resolved. V was trimmed by 5 bases and J by 0 bases, leaving 12 bases between them. The CDR3 runs to 15 residues. Per the germline V gene, CDR1 is MDHEN and CDR2 is SYDVKM.